A single sample gave rise to the 27 T cell receptor beta chains below, sequenced in a study of cytomegalovirus exposure and HLA in healthy donors. PCR amplification relied on 60 Vbeta primers (plus 13 Jbeta primers). The repertoire was sequenced with immunoSEQ multiplex PCR; TCRdb's copy has only in-frame clones and lacks some. The table has 140,000 or so clones, about 80% seen once. Sequencing was performed on PBMCs. These receptors all come from an older woman in good health and CMV-seropositive.

The J gene is TRBJ1-6, the V gene TRBV27, with TRBD1 matching 8 bases. This CDR3 spans 14 amino acids. Trimming at V came to 3 bases and at J to 8 bases, leaving 3 bases not matched to a gene. Germline V lookup: CDR1 MNHEY, CDR2 SMNVEV (reference sequence). The CDR3 DNA reads TGTGCCAGCAGTTTGCAGGGGGCTTATTCACCCCTCCACTTT. Its protein is CASSLQGAYSPLHF.

The gene calls are TRBV19 and TRBJ2-1; no definite D call. There are 14 residues in the CDR3. Deletions cut 7 bases from V and 0 bases from J, with 10 bases between. Germline V gene data show CDR1 as LNHDA and CDR2 as SQIVND (reference sequence). The CDR3 coding sequence is TGTGCCAGTACCCCTGGCAGCTCCTACAATGAGCAGTTCTTC. Its translation: CASTPGSSYNEQFF.

The chain is built from TRBV7-9 and TRBJ2-7; 10 nucleotides line up with TRBD1. This CDR3 has 16 residues. The germline V gene encodes CDR1 SEHNR and CDR2 FQNEAQ (reference sequence). Unmatched junction bases numbered 7, after V lost 0 bases and J lost 5 bases. CDR3 DNA: TGTGCCAGCAGCTTAGCGCTCCGGGACAGGGGCCACGAGCAGTACTTC. It codes for CASSLALRDRGHEQYF.

V gene TRBV5-4 combines with J gene TRBJ2-7; TRBD2 matches at 9 bases. With V trimmed by 4 bases and J by 0 bases, 5 bases remained unmatched. This CDR3 spans 15 amino acids. CDR1 and CDR2 from the germline V gene are SGHNT and YYREEE (reference sequence). The CDR3 here is CASSPSSGDSYEQYF. The CDR3 DNA is TGTGCCAGCAGCCCGTCTAGCGGGGACTCCTACGAGCAGTACTTC.

V is TRBV5-1 and J is TRBJ1-4; maybe TRBD1 (5 bases). This CDR3 is built from 16 residues. The V and J ends lost 4 bases and 2 bases respectively, with 15 bases between them. Germline V CDR1 and CDR2: SGHRS, YFSETQ. The CDR3 reads CASSQDQGRTNEKLFF. Here the CDR3 DNA reads TGCGCCAGCAGCCAAGATCAGGGTCGGACTAATGAAAAACTGTTTTTT.

This clone appeared once. The rearrangement links TRBV5-1 to TRBJ2-5; D might be TRBD1 (6 bases). Matching the DNA end better, TRBJ2-7 makes the J call doubtful. This CDR3 region has 12 residues. CDR1 is SGHRS, CDR2 YFSETQ, per germline. In nucleotides, the CDR3 is TGCGCCAGTACAGGGAATGGCTACGAGCAGTACTTC. Amino acids: CASTGNGYEQYF.

This sequence joins TRBV4-2 and TRBJ2-7; maybe TRBD2 (5 bases). V lost 2 bases and J 3 bases, leaving 17 bases between the germline ends. CDR1 LGHNA and CDR2 YNFKEQ come from the germline V gene. The CDR3 is 16 residues long. The CDR3 DNA reads TGTGCCAGCAGCCAACGTCGGGGAATGGCTTTCTACGAGCAGTACTTC. Its translation is CASSQRRGMAFYEQYF.

This clone was seen more than once but under ten times. This chain connects TRBV4-1 to TRBJ2-5; D is possibly TRBD1 (7 bases). CDR1 and CDR2 (germline): MGHRA, YSYEKL. Trimming took 2 bases from V and 2 from J, leaving 15 bases between them. This CDR3 comprises 16 residues. CDR3: CASSQYPRGEQETQYF. For the CDR3, the DNA is TGCGCCAGCAGCCAATACCCCAGGGGGGAACAAGAGACCCAGTACTTC.

The chain joins TRBV19 to TRBJ2-1; maybe TRBD1 (6 bases). The V end was cut by 3 bases, the J end by 9 bases, with 15 bases between. Germline V lookup: CDR1 LNHDA, CDR2 SQIVND (reference sequence). This CDR3 has 14 residues. The DNA for the CDR3 is TGTGCCAGTAGTATTAGCCCACAGGGATCTGAGCAGTTCTTC. This gives the protein CASSISPQGSEQFF.

The gene calls are TRBV6-5 and TRBJ2-1; 7 bases fit TRBD2. After removal of 7 bases from V and 4 bases from J, the junction contained 7 bases not matched to a gene. CDR3 size: 14 residues. The germline V gene has CDR1 MNHEY and CDR2 SVGAGI. The CDR3 DNA reads as TGTGCCAGCATTGCCCGGGGAGGGTACAATGAGCAGTTCTTC. It yields the protein CASIARGGYNEQFF.

This clone showed up just a few times. The V gene is TRBV6-5, the J gene TRBJ1-1; D is possibly TRBD1 (5 bases). Germline V lookup: CDR1 MNHEY, CDR2 SVGAGI. The ends were cut back, 7 bases at V and 1 base at J, with 10 bases in the middle. CDR3 length: 13 amino acids. CDR3 residues: CASTSGQNTEAFF. CDR3 coding DNA: TGTGCCAGCACCTCCGGACAGAACACTGAAGCTTTCTTT.

This chain connects TRBV5-1 to TRBJ2-5; 7 nucleotides align to TRBD1. Trimming took 0 bases from V and 4 from J; bases not matched to a gene: 3. This CDR3 has 14 amino acids. The germline CDR1 and CDR2 sequences are SGHRS and YFSETQ. The CDR3 loop is CASSLDAGGETQYF. CDR3 nucleotide sequence: TGCGCCAGCAGCTTGGATGCAGGGGGAGAGACCCAGTACTTC.

A note on this clone: A junction end diverges from the germline sequence, so it may reflect a read error. The chain couples TRBV10-3 to TRBJ2-3, with TRBD1 matching 10 bases. The CDR3 covers 15 residues. Germline loops: CDR1 ENHRY, CDR2 SYGVKD. The CDR3 bases are TGTGCCATCAGCCGGACAGGGGGAAGCACAGGTACGCAGTATTTT. Its protein is CAISRTGGSTGTQYF.

The chain couples TRBV28 to TRBJ2-7; D not resolved. Germline V gene data show CDR1 as MDHEN and CDR2 as SYDVKM. CDR3 size: 14 residues. Trimming removed 3 bases at V and 2 bases at J, with 11 bases between. CDR3 DNA: TGTGCCAGCAGTTTCTCCCCCCACACCTACGAGCAGTACTTC. Residues: CASSFSPHTYEQYF.

CDR3 region: CASSLGNRGLGETQYF. As DNA, the CDR3 is TGCGCCAGCAGCTTGGGGAACAGGGGACTGGGAGAGACCCAGTACTTC. The chain is built from TRBV5-1 and TRBJ2-5; maybe TRBD1 (7 bases). Per the germline V gene, CDR1 is SGHRS and CDR2 is YFSETQ. V was cut by 0 bases and J by 4 bases, with 16 bases left in between. CDR3 length: 16 amino acids. Filled out from reference TRBV5-1 and TRBJ2-5, the complete variable domain reads KAGVTQTPRYLIKTRGQQVTLSCSPISGHRSVSWYQQTPGQGLQFLFEYFSETQRNKGNFPGRFSGRQFSNSRSEMNVSTLELGDSALYLCASSLGNRGLGETQYFGPGTRLLVL.

The V call is TRBV5-4, the J call TRBJ1-1, with D maybe TRBD1 (6 bases). This CDR3 contains 14 residues. Germline V gene sequence: CDR1 SGHNT, CDR2 YYREEE (reference sequence). Trimming removed 4 bases from V and 6 bases from J, with 16 bases in between. CDR3 nucleotides: TGTGCCAGCAGCCCAAACAGGGAATGGGCTGAAGCTTTCTTT. As protein: CASSPNREWAEAFF.

This clone was seen only once. The chain uses TRBV5-4 and TRBJ2-5, with D unclear. Trimming took 3 bases from V and 5 from J, leaving 5 bases between them. The CDR3 runs 11 residues. Looked up from germline, CDR1 is SGHNT and CDR2 is YYREEE (reference sequence). The CDR3 coding sequence is TGTGCCAGCAGCTCATCCGAGACCCAGTACTTC. Encoded protein: CASSSSETQYF.

The genes are TRBV5-1 and TRBJ1-1, with D perhaps matching TRBD1 (6 bases). The CDR3 extends over 13 amino acids. V was cut by 5 bases and J by 1 base, with 9 bases left in between. In germline, CDR1 is SGHRS, CDR2 YFSETQ. The CDR3 nucleotides read TGCGCCAGCAGTGTGGGACAGAACACTGAAGCTTTCTTT. Amino acids: CASSVGQNTEAFF.

This sequence joins TRBV10-3 and TRBJ2-1, with TRBD2 matching 12 bases. This CDR3 spans 15 amino acids. V trimming: 7 bases; J trimming: 6 bases; junction bases outside the gene matches: 7. Germline V gives CDR1 ENHRY, CDR2 SYGVKD. This CDR3 is CAITPGLAGFNEQFF. The CDR3 DNA sequence: TGTGCCATCACCCCGGGACTAGCGGGTTTCAATGAGCAGTTCTTC.

The V gene is TRBV27, the J gene TRBJ2-1; a weak D match, TRBD2 (6 bases). V lost 2 bases, J lost 4 bases, and 18 bases lay in between. This CDR3 comprises 17 residues. In germline, CDR1 is MNHEY, CDR2 SMNVEV (reference sequence). The CDR3 coding sequence is TGTGCCAGCAGTTTAGCGGGGACGGGAGTTCGATACAATGAGCAGTTCTTC. It specifies CASSLAGTGVRYNEQFF.

This rearrangement joins TRBV28 to TRBJ2-2; D call uncertain. V lost 5 bases and J 0 bases, leaving 4 bases between the germline ends. CDR3 length: 13 residues. The germline CDR1 and CDR2 sequences are MDHEN and SYDVKM. The DNA for the CDR3 is TGTGCCAGCAGTCCTACGAACACCGGGGAGCTGTTTTTT. It encodes CASSPTNTGELFF.

CDR3 DNA: TGTGCCTGGAGTAACCGGGACAGGGGGTTCACTGAAGCTTTCTTT. It encodes CAWSNRDRGFTEAFF. This chain connects TRBV30 to TRBJ1-1, with 11 bases matching TRBD1. In germline, CDR1 is GTSNPN, CDR2 SVGIG (reference sequence). V shed 2 bases and J 4 bases; nucleotides not matched to a gene: 6. This CDR3 has 15 amino acids.

This clone appeared a few times. This chain links TRBV5-1 with TRBJ1-1, with D possibly TRBD1 on 5 matching bases. Trimming shortened V by 0 bases and J by 0 bases, and 6 bases separated the two germline ends. The CDR3 is 14 residues long. The germline gives CDR1 SGHRS, CDR2 YFSETQ. This CDR3 reads CASSLAGMNTEAFF. CDR3 nucleotides: TGCGCCAGCAGCTTGGCAGGGATGAACACTGAAGCTTTCTTT.

The chain joins TRBV6-1 to TRBJ2-5; 8 bases fit TRBD2. The junction had 3 bases not matched to a gene; V was cut back by 2 bases and J by 4 bases. This CDR3 comprises 14 residues. Germline lookup yields CDR1 MNHNS and CDR2 SASEGT. The CDR3 is CASSESGGGETQYF. The CDR3 DNA sequence: TGTGCCAGCAGTGAATCGGGAGGGGGAGAGACCCAGTACTTC.

There are a few counts of this clone. The rearrangement uses TRBV29-1 and TRBJ1-1; 8 bases fit TRBD1. V was clipped by 6 bases and J by 0 bases; unmatched bases: 3. From germline, CDR1 is SQVTM and CDR2 ANQGSEA. The CDR3 is 13 residues long. As DNA, the CDR3 is TGCAGCGTCCACAGGGGGATGAACACTGAAGCTTTCTTT. It yields the protein CSVHRGMNTEAFF.

The chain couples TRBV11-2 to TRBJ2-7; 8 nucleotides line up with TRBD2. CDR3 length: 15 amino acids. Trimming took 1 base from V and 3 from J; bases not matched to a gene: 5. Germline V lookup: CDR1 SGHAT, CDR2 FQNNGV. CDR3 protein: CASSLVSSGFYEQYF. In DNA form, the CDR3 reads TGTGCCAGCAGCTTAGTTTCTAGCGGGTTCTACGAGCAGTACTTC. Looking up the rest from reference TRBV11-2 and TRBJ2-7 gives the full variable domain: EAGVAQSPRYKIIEKRQSVAFWCNPISGHATLYWYQQILGQGPKLLIQFQNNGVVDDSQLPKDRFSAERLKGVDSTLKIQPAKLEDSAVYLCASSLVSSGFYEQYFGPGTRLTVT.

The gene calls are TRBV7-8 and TRBJ2-7, with 9 bases matching TRBD2. Trimming took 5 bases from V and 2 from J; bases not matched to a gene: 4. The CDR3 covers 14 residues. Per germline, CDR1 SGHVS and CDR2 FQNEAQ. As DNA, the CDR3 is TGTGCCAGCAGCGTCGGGACTAGCCCCTACGAGCAGTACTTC. Its protein is CASSVGTSPYEQYF.